Presented here are 19 T cell receptor beta chains from one specimen sequenced in a study of human T cells and chemical hapten exposure. TCRdb reprocessed the RACE reads via MiXCR and lists one record per CDR3 protein. The data hold 95,000 to 150,000 distinct CDR3 sequences, with approximately 10% observed a single time. Time point defined: patch test 3, about 24 weeks after DPC sensitization. As to treatment: therapeutic diphenylcyclopropenone sensitization with weekly scalp DPC. Material: whole blood, obtained in connection with sensitization to the hapten diphenylcyclopropenone (DPC). The source is a woman aged 45 to 65 with alopecia areata. Some clones in this sample may be carry-over from other donors' samples.

The rearrangement links TRBV2 to TRBJ1-1, with D hard to call. The CDR3 length is 13 residues. V was trimmed by 10 bases and J by 1 base, leaving 13 bases between them. From germline, CDR1 is SNHLY and CDR2 FYNNEI. CDR3 sequence (DNA): TGTGCCATTCATCGGGTCTCGAACACTGAAGCTTTCTTT. The encoded protein is CAIHRVSNTEAFF.

V gene TRBV7-2 combines with J gene TRBJ2-5; 7 nucleotides match TRBD2. CDR3 length equals 16 residues. Looked up from germline, CDR1 is SGHTA and CDR2 is FQGNSA. The V and J ends lost 5 bases and 2 bases, in that order; junction bases with no gene match: 11. The CDR3 coding sequence is TGTGCCAGCAGCGAGGCTTCTAGCGGTCCACAAGAGACCCAGTACTTC. Translating gives CASSEASSGPQETQYF.

This clonotype showed up just a few times. The chain carries TRBV9 and TRBJ1-1; D not resolved. The V end was cut by 4 bases, the J end by 3 bases, with 7 bases between. The CDR3 sequence is 12 residues long. Germline V lookup: CDR1 SGDLS, CDR2 YYNGEE. The CDR3 loop reads CASSQEHTEAFF. The CDR3 DNA is TGTGCCAGCAGCCAAGAGCACACTGAAGCTTTCTTT.

This rearrangement joins TRBV6-5 to TRBJ1-1; the match to TRBD1 covers 10 bases. Germline CDR1 is MNHEY and CDR2 is SVGAGI. The CDR3 has 14 residues. The V gene end was trimmed by 2 bases and the J gene end by 7 bases; junction bases not matched to a gene: 4. In DNA, the CDR3 is TGTGCCAGCAGTTACAGGGGGGACAGGGGTGAAGCTTTCTTT. Translated, it gives CASSYRGDRGEAFF.

The table lists this clonotype with many counts. The J gene is TRBJ2-3, the V gene TRBV5-1; no clear D. Germline V CDR1 and CDR2: SGHRS, YFSETQ. The CDR3 has 14 residues. Trimming took off 4 bases at V and 0 bases at J, with 9 bases between the two ends. The CDR3 nucleotides read TGCGCCAGCAGCCTGACGGCAAGCACAGATACGCAGTATTTT. Translating gives CASSLTASTDTQYF.

V gene TRBV28 combines with J gene TRBJ2-7; 8 nucleotides agree with TRBD2. The CDR3 length is 12 residues. The germline gives CDR1 MDHEN, CDR2 SYDVKM. The CDR3 region is CASQREPQEQYF. The CDR3 nucleotides read TGTGCTTCACAGCGGGAGCCGCAAGAGCAGTACTTC.

The rearrangement links TRBV20-1 to TRBJ1-1; D unresolved. V lost 6 bases and J 1 base, leaving 24 bases between the germline ends. Germline CDR1 reads DFQATT; CDR2 reads SNEGSKA (reference sequence). The length of the CDR3 is 17 residues. CDR3: CSARSPFAWIANTEAFF. The CDR3 coding sequence is TGCAGTGCCCGAAGCCCCTTCGCATGGATAGCGAACACTGAAGCTTTCTTT.

This clonotype was found a few times. CDR3 coding DNA: TGTGCCAGCAGTTTATGGGAGGGCCACGAGCAGTACTTC. This translates into CASSLWEGHEQYF. The rearrangement uses TRBV28 and TRBJ2-7, with D possibly TRBD2 on 6 matching bases. CDR1 is MDHEN and CDR2 is SYDVKM in the germline V gene. This CDR3 region has 13 residues. V was shortened by 0 bases and J by 5 bases, with 8 bases between the two germline ends.

This clonotype was seen repeatedly, ten times or more. The chain is built from TRBV18 and TRBJ2-3, with TRBD2 identical over 11 bases. V dropped 3 bases and J dropped 2; count of bases not matched to a gene: 10. Looked up from germline, CDR1 is KGHSH and CDR2 is LQKENI. The CDR3 is made up of 18 amino acids. The CDR3 reads CASSPTQASGRFTDTQYF. In nucleotides, the CDR3 is TGTGCCAGCTCACCGACGCAAGCTAGCGGGAGGTTCACAGATACGCAGTATTTT.

The sample holds many counts of this clonotype. This chain links TRBV29-1 with TRBJ2-5; 9 nucleotides agree with TRBD1. The germline gives CDR1 SQVTM, CDR2 ANQGSEA. Trimming at V came to 5 bases and at J to 2 bases, leaving 3 bases not matched to a gene. CDR3 size: 13 residues. CDR3 DNA: TGCAGCGTTCCGGGACAGGGTCAAGAGACCCAGTACTTC. Its protein product is CSVPGQGQETQYF.

This clonotype has a count of ten or more. The rearrangement joins TRBV21-1 to TRBJ2-7; the tabulated D call, TRBD1, remains unverified against the DNA. TRBV21-1 has pseudogene status. CDR3 length: 19 amino acids. The CDR3 is CASSNRDRQIPPYIYEQYF. CDR3 bases: TGTGCCAGCAGCAACCGGGACAGGCAAATTCCCCCCTATATCTACGAGCAGTACTTC.

This clonotype has more than one count but fewer than ten. The V call is TRBV27, the J call TRBJ2-7, with TRBD2 identical over 7 bases. Germline trimming cut 0 bases from V and 5 bases from J; bases unmatched to any gene: 7. The CDR3 has 15 residues. CDR1 and CDR2 (germline): MNHEY, SMNVEV (reference sequence). The CDR3 sequence: CASSLSGGPSNEQYF. The CDR3 DNA follows: TGTGCCAGCAGTTTATCGGGAGGGCCTTCTAACGAGCAGTACTTC.

This clonotype has a handful of counts. The chain recombines TRBV20-1 with TRBJ2-4; D not certain. Trimming shortened V by 1 base and J by 4 bases, and 8 bases separated the two germline ends. CDR3 length: 13 amino acids. The germline V gene encodes CDR1 DFQATT and CDR2 SNEGSKA (reference sequence). CDR3 protein: CSARGTVKNIQYF. The CDR3 region has the DNA TGCAGTGCTAGAGGTACAGTTAAAAACATTCAGTACTTC.

This chain connects TRBV5-6 to TRBJ2-2; no firm D call. CDR3 length: 16 residues. With 4 bases removed from V and 2 bases from J, the gap between germline ends came to 15 bases. Germline V gene sequence: CDR1 SGHDT, CDR2 YYEEEE. The CDR3 spells CASSPKSGANTGELFF. DNA for the CDR3: TGTGCCAGCAGCCCTAAGTCTGGCGCCAACACCGGGGAGCTGTTTTTT.

In this sample, this clonotype turned up many times. The chain combines TRBV28 with TRBJ2-3; D is perhaps TRBD1 (7 bases). CDR3 length: 15 amino acids. The V gene's germline CDR1 is MDHEN and CDR2 SYDVKM. The ends were cut back, 4 bases at V and 5 bases at J, with 16 bases in the middle. The CDR3 is CASSYPRQGGDTQYF. CDR3 DNA sequence: TGTGCCAGCAGTTACCCCAGACAGGGAGGAGATACGCAGTATTTT.

This clonotype has more than one count but fewer than ten. This chain links TRBV4-1 with TRBJ1-5; TRBD1 is a possible D gene (5 bases). The V and J ends lost 1 base and 4 bases respectively, with 11 bases between them. Germline V gene sequence: CDR1 MGHRA, CDR2 YSYEKL. The CDR3 length is 15 residues. In nucleotides, the CDR3 is TGCGCCAGCAGCCAAGGACTTGGGGGGAATCAGCCCCAGCATTTT. Its protein is CASSQGLGGNQPQHF.

This clonotype has just a few counts. This chain links TRBV7-2 with TRBJ2-3; D call uncertain. The germline CDR1 and CDR2 sequences are SGHTA and FQGNSA. The CDR3 runs to 15 residues. Trimming cost V 4 bases and J 1 base, with 12 bases left between them. The CDR3 nucleotides read TGTGCCAGCAGCTCATCAGGAACTGGCACAGATACGCAGTATTTT. Its protein product is CASSSSGTGTDTQYF.

This clonotype was counted a few times. This chain joins TRBV5-1 and TRBJ2-7, with D possibly being TRBD1 (5 bases). Trimming took off 0 bases at V and 2 bases at J, with 9 bases between the two ends. CDR1 and CDR2 from the germline V gene are SGHRS and YFSETQ. CDR3 length equals 14 residues. The CDR3 DNA is TGCGCCAGCAGCTTGGAGGCAGGGACCTACGAGCAGTACTTC. This encodes CASSLEAGTYEQYF.

This clonotype occurred many times. The chain combines TRBV7-2 with TRBJ2-3; 11 nucleotides align to TRBD2. V dropped 3 bases and J dropped 4; count of bases not matched to a gene: 6. Germline CDR1 and CDR2: SGHTA and FQGNSA. This CDR3 comprises 16 residues. CDR3 sequence: CASSFQLAGAADTQYF. CDR3 DNA: TGTGCCAGCAGCTTCCAACTAGCGGGAGCGGCAGATACGCAGTATTTT.